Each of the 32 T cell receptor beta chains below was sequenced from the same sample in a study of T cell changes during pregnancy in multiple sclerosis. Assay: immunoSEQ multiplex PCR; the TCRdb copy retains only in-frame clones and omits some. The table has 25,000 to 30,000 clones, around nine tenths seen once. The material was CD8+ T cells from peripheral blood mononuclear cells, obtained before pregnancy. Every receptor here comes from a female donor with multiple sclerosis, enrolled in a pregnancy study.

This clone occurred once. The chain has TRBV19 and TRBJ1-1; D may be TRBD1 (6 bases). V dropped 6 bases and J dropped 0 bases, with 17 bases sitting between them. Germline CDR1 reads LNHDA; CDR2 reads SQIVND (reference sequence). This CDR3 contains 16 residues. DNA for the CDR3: TGTGCCAGTAGGGCCCCCGGGACACCCATGAACACTGAAGCTTTCTTT. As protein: CASRAPGTPMNTEAFF.

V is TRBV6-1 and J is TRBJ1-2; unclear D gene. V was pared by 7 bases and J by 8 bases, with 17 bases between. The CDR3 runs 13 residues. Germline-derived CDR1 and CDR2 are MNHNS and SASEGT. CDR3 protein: CASMRPSGDGYTF. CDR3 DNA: TGTGCCAGCATGAGGCCGTCGGGTGACGGCTACACCTTC.

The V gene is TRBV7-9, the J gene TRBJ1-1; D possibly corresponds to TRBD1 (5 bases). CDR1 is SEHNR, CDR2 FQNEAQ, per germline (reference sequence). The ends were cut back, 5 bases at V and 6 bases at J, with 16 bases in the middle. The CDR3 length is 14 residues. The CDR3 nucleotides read TGTGCCAGCAGCACGGGAGTTGGGACGCCTGAAGCTTTCTTT. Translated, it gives CASSTGVGTPEAFF.

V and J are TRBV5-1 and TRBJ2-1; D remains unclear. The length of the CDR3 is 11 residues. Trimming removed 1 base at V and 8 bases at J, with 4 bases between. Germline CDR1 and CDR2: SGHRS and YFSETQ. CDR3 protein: CASSLSYEQFF. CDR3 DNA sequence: TGCGCCAGCAGCTTGAGCTATGAGCAGTTCTTC.

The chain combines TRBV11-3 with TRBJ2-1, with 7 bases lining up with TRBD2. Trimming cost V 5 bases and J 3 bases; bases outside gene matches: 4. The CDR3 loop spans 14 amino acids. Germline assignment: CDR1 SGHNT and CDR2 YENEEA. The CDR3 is CASSPKRGYNEQFF. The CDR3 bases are TGTGCCAGCAGCCCCAAGCGGGGCTACAATGAGCAGTTCTTC.

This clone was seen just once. The CDR3 is CASSYTDLPFGELFF. The CDR3, as DNA: TGTGCCAGCAGTTACACGGACTTACCGTTCGGGGAGCTGTTTTTT. This chain connects TRBV6-6 to TRBJ2-2, with D possibly being TRBD2 (5 bases). CDR1 and CDR2 from the germline V gene are MNHNY and SVGAGI (reference sequence). V was clipped by 2 bases and J by 7 bases, with 14 bases between them. The CDR3 is made up of 15 amino acids.

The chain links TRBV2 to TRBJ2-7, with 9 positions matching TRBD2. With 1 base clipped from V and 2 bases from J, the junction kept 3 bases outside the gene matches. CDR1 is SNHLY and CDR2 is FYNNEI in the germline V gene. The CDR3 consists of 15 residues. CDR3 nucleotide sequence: TGTGCCAGCAGTGAAGGACTAGCGGAGACCTACGAGCAGTACTTC. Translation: CASSEGLAETYEQYF. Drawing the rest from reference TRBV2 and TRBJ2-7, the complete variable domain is EPEVTQTPSHQVTQMGQEVILRCVPISNHLYFYWYRQILGQKVEFLVSFYNNEISEKSEIFDDQFSVERPDGSNFTLKIRSTKLEDSAMYFCASSEGLAETYEQYFGPGTRLTVT.

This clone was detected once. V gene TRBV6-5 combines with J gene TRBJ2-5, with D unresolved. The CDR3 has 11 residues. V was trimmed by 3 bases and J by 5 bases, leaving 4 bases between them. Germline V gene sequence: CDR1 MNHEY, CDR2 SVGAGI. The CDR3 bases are TGTGCCAGCAGTTATAGTGAGACCCAGTACTTC. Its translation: CASSYSETQYF.

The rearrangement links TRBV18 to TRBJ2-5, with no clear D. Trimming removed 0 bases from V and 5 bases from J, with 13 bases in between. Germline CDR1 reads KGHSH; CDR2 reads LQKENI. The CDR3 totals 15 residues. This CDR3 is CASSPPRTLAETQYF. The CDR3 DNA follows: TGTGCCAGCTCACCACCAAGAACCCTCGCGGAGACCCAGTACTTC.

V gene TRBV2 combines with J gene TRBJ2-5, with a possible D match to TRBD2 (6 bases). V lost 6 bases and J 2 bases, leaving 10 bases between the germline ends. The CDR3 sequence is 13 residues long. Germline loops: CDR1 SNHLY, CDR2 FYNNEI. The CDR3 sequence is CASRELAQETQYF. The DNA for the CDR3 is TGTGCCAGCAGAGAACTAGCTCAAGAGACCCAGTACTTC.

In DNA, the CDR3 is TGTGCCAGCAGCCATAGGCCCGGGAGGTCACCTAGCACAGATACGCAGTATTTT. Its translation is CASSHRPGRSPSTDTQYF. This chain links TRBV14 with TRBJ2-3, with 7 positions matching TRBD2. CDR3 size: 18 residues. V lost 3 bases to trimming and J lost 0 bases; unmatched junction nucleotides: 12. Germline V gene lookup returns CDR1 SGHDN and CDR2 FVKESK.

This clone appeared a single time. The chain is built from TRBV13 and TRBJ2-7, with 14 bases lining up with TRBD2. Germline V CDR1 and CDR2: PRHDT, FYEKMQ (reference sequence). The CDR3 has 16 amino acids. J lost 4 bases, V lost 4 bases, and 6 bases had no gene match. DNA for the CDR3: TGTGCCAGCAGCTCCGGGACTAGCGGGAGATGGTACGAGCAGTACTTC. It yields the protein CASSSGTSGRWYEQYF.

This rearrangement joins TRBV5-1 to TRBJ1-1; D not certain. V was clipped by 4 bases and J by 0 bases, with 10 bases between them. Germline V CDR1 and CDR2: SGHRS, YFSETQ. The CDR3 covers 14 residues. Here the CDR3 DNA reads TGCGCCAGCAGCGCAATGGGCGTGAACACTGAAGCTTTCTTT. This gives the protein CASSAMGVNTEAFF.

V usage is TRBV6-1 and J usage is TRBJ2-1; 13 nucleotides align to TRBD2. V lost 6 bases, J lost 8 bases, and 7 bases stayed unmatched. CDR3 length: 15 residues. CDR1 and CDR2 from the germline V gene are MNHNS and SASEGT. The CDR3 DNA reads TGTGCCAGCAGCCTCACACTAGCGGGAGGGGATGAGCAGTTCTTC. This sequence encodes CASSLTLAGGDEQFF.

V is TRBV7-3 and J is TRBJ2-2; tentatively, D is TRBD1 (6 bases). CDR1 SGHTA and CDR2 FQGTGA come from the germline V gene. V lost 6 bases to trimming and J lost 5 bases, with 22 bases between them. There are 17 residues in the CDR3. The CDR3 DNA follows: TGTGCCAGCAGTCGAGGTGACCAGGGTCAGGGGACCGGGGAGCTGTTTTTT. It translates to CASSRGDQGQGTGELFF.

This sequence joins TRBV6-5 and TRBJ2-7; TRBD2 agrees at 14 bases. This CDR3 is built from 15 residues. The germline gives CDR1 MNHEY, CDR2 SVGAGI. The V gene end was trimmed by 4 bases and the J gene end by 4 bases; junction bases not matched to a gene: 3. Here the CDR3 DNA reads TGTGCCAGCAGTTTTGGACTAGCGGGAGGTTACGAGCAGTACTTC. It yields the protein CASSFGLAGGYEQYF.

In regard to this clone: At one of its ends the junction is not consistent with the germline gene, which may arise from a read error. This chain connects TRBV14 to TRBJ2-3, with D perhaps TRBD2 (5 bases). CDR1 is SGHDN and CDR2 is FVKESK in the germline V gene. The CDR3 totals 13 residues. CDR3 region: CASRAEGTVTQYF. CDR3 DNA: TGTGCCAGCAGGGCTGAGGGAACAGTTACGCAGTATTTT.

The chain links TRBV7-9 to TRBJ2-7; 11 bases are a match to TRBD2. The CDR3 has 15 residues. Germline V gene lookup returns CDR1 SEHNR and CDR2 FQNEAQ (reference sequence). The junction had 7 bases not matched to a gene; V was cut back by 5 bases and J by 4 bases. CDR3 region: CASSPKGLAAYEQYF. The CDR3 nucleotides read TGTGCCAGCAGCCCAAAGGGACTAGCGGCTTACGAGCAGTACTTC.

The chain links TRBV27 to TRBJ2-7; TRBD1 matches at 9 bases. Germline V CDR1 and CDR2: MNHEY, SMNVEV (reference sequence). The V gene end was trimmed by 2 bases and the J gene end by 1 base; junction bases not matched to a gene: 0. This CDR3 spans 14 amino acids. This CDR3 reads CASSLGTGSYEQYF. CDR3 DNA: TGTGCCAGCAGTTTAGGGACAGGGTCCTACGAGCAGTACTTC.

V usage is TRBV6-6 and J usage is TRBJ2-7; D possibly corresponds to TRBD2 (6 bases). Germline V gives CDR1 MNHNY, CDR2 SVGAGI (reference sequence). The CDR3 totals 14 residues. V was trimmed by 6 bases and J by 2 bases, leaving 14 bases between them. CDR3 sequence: CASSPGLGTYEQYF. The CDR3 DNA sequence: TGTGCCAGCAGCCCGGGACTCGGCACCTACGAGCAGTACTTC.

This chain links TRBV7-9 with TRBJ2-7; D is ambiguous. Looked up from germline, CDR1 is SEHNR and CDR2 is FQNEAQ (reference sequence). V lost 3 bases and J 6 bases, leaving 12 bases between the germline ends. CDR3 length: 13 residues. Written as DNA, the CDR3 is TGTGCCAGCAGCTTTCCGGGTTATGGCGAGCAGTACTTC. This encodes CASSFPGYGEQYF.

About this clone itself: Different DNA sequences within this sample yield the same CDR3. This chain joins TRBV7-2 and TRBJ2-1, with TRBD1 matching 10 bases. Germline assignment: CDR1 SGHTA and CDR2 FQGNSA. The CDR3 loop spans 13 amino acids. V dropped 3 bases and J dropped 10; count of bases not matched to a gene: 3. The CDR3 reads CASSLGQGIEQFF. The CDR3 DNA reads TGTGCCAGCAGCTTGGGACAGGGGATAGAGCAGTTCTTC.

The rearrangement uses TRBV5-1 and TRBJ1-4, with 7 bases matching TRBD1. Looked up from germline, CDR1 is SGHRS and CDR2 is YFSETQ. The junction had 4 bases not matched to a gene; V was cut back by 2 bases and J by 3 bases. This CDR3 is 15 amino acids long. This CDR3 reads CASSFTGASNEKLFF. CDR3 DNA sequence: TGCGCCAGCAGCTTTACAGGGGCTTCTAATGAAAAACTGTTTTTT.

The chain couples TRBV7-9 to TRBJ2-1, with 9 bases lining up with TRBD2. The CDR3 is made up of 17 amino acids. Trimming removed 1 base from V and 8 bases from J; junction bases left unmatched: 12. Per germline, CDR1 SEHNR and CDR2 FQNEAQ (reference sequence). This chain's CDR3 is CASSLVGGRADGDEQFF. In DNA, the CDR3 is TGTGCCAGCAGCTTAGTTGGCGGGAGGGCCGATGGCGATGAGCAGTTCTTC.

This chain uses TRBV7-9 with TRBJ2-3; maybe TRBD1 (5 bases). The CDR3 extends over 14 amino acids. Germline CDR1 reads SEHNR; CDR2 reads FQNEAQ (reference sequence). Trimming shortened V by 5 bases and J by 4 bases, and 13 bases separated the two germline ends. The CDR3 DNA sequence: TGTGCCAGCAGCCATGGGGCGGTCCCAGATACGCAGTATTTT. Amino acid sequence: CASSHGAVPDTQYF.

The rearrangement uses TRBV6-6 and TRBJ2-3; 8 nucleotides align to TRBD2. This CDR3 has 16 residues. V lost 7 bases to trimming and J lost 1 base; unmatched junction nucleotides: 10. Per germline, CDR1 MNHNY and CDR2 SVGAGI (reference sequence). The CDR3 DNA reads TGTGCCAGCAACCTACTAGCGGAGGGAGGCACAGATACGCAGTATTTT. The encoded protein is CASNLLAEGGTDTQYF.

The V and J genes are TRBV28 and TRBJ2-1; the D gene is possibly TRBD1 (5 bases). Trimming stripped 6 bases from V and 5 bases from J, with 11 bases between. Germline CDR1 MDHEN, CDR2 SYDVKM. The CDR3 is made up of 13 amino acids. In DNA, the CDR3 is TGTGCCAGCAGACCCGACAGTAACAATGAGCAGTTCTTC. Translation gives CASRPDSNNEQFF.

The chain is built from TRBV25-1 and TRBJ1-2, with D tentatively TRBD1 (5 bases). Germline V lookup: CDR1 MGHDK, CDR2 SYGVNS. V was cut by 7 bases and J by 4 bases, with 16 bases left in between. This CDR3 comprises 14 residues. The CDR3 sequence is CASTPGGGGYGYTF. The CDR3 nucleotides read TGTGCCAGCACCCCCGGCGGGGGAGGCTATGGCTACACCTTC.

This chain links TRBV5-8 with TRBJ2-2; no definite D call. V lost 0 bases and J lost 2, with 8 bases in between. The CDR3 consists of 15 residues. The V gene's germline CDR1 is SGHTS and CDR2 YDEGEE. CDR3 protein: CASSLGQSNTGELFF. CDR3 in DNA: TGTGCCAGCAGCTTGGGACAATCCAACACCGGGGAGCTGTTTTTT.

CDR3 sequence reads: CASSVAGSEETQYF. In DNA, the CDR3 is TGTGCCAGCAGCGTAGCAGGTAGCGAGGAGACCCAGTACTTC. The V gene is TRBV9, the J gene TRBJ2-5; tentatively, D is TRBD2 (5 bases). Per germline, CDR1 SGDLS and CDR2 YYNGEE. V was pared by 0 bases and J by 5 bases, with 11 bases between. The CDR3 sequence is 14 residues long. Based on the CDR3 plus reference TRBV9 and TRBJ2-5, the full variable domain is DSGVTQTPKHLITATGQRVTLRCSPRSGDLSVYWYQQSLDQGLQFLIQYYNGEERAKGNILERFSAQQFPDLHSELNLSSLELGDSALYFCASSVAGSEETQYFGPGTRLLVL.

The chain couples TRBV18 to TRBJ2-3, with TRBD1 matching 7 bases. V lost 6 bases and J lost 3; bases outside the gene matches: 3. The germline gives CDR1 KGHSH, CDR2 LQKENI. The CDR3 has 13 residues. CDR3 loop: CASSLTGTDTQYF. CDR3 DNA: TGTGCCAGCTCTCTGACAGGGACAGATACGCAGTATTTT.

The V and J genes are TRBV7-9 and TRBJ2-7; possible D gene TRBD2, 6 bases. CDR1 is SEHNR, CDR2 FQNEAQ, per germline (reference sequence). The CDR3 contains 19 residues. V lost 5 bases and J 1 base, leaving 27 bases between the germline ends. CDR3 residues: CASSPQQPPPLRGSYEQYF. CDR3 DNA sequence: TGTGCCAGCAGCCCACAACAACCACCCCCTTTGCGGGGATCCTACGAGCAGTACTTC.